These 12 T cell receptor beta chains share one sample of origin, sequenced in a study of blood T cell repertoires in COVID-19. Generated by immunoSEQ multiplex PCR, the TCRdb table keeps only in-frame clones and is missing some. The table has under 250,000 clones, approximately 84% seen once. The source material was peripheral blood. These receptors originate from a woman aged 60-70 years with acute or convalescent COVID-19.

The chain carries TRBV30 and TRBJ1-3, with D unresolved. Germline CDR1 is GTSNPN and CDR2 is SVGIG (reference sequence). The V and J ends lost 3 bases and 4 bases respectively, with 10 bases between them. The CDR3 is 13 residues long. CDR3 DNA sequence: TGTGCCTGGAGGGGAGGGCGAGGAAACACCATATATTTT. Amino acid sequence: CAWRGGRGNTIYF.

The gene calls are TRBV10-3 and TRBJ2-1; 15 bases line up with TRBD2. The V segment lost 7 bases and the J segment 1 base; nucleotides outside the gene matches: 5. Per the germline V gene, CDR1 is ENHRY and CDR2 is SYGVKD. This CDR3 has 17 amino acids. The CDR3 region is CAITRTSGGGSYNEQFF. The CDR3 region has the DNA TGTGCCATCACCCGGACTAGCGGGGGGGGGTCCTACAATGAGCAGTTCTTC.

The chain links TRBV11-3 to TRBJ1-5, with D unresolved. This CDR3 is 16 amino acids long. With 5 bases removed from V and 5 bases from J, the gap between germline ends came to 19 bases. The germline CDR1 and CDR2 sequences are SGHNT and YENEEA. The CDR3 sequence: CASSPHNRVWHQPQHF. CDR3 sequence (DNA): TGTGCCAGCAGCCCCCATAACAGAGTATGGCATCAGCCCCAGCATTTT. The whole variable domain, filled in from reference TRBV11-3 and TRBJ1-5, reads EAGVVQSPRYKIIEKKQPVAFWCNPISGHNTLYWYLQNLGQGPELLIRYENEEAVDDSQLPKDRFSAERLKGVDSTLKIQPAELGDSAVYLCASSPHNRVWHQPQHFGDGTRLSIL.

The chain joins TRBV6-1 to TRBJ1-1; 10 bases agree with TRBD1. CDR1 MNHNS and CDR2 SASEGT come from the germline V gene. There are 16 residues in the CDR3. V lost 4 bases to trimming and J lost 4 bases; unmatched junction nucleotides: 9. As DNA, the CDR3 is TGTGCCAGCAGTGCGGTTAGACAGGGGGCAGTCACTGAAGCTTTCTTT. This sequence encodes CASSAVRQGAVTEAFF.

The chain uses TRBV21-1 and TRBJ1-1. TRBV21-1 is recorded as a pseudogene. The CDR3 runs to 15 residues. This chain's CDR3 is CASSKIPRVNTEAFF. The CDR3 DNA is TGTGCCAGCAGCAAAATCCCGAGAGTGAACACTGAAGCTTTCTTT.

This chain uses TRBV5-4 with TRBJ2-7, with 10 positions matching TRBD2. The CDR3 contains 15 residues. Germline trimming cut 0 bases from V and 6 bases from J; bases unmatched to any gene: 6. Germline lookup yields CDR1 SGHNT and CDR2 YYREEE (reference sequence). The CDR3 protein is CASSLGASGGGEQYF. DNA of the CDR3: TGTGCCAGCAGCTTGGGGGCTAGCGGGGGAGGCGAGCAGTACTTC.

The table lists this clone with a count of one. The chain uses TRBV20-1 and TRBJ2-3, with D unresolved. V was trimmed by 3 bases and J by 6 bases, leaving 13 bases between them. Per germline, CDR1 DFQATT and CDR2 SNEGSKA (reference sequence). The CDR3 loop spans 13 amino acids. This CDR3 reads CSASLVPSDTQYF. The DNA for the CDR3 is TGCAGTGCTAGTCTAGTGCCTTCGGATACGCAGTATTTT.

This chain connects TRBV7-3 to TRBJ2-3, with D possibly matching TRBD2 (5 bases). Germline CDR1 reads SGHTA; CDR2 reads FQGTGA. V lost 5 bases and J 0 bases, leaving 12 bases between the germline ends. CDR3 length: 15 amino acids. The CDR3 DNA is TGTGCCAGCAGCGAAACGGGGAAAAGCACAGATACGCAGTATTTT. Its translation: CASSETGKSTDTQYF.

This clone occurred a few times. The chain joins TRBV5-6 to TRBJ2-2; 7 nucleotides agree with TRBD1. The CDR3 length is 14 residues. The germline V gene has CDR1 SGHDT and CDR2 YYEEEE. The V gene end was trimmed by 0 bases and the J gene end by 9 bases; junction bases not matched to a gene: 5. CDR3 sequence (DNA): TGTGCCAGCAGCTTGGCCAGGGGGACCCGGGAGCTGTTTTTT. It is translated as CASSLARGTRELFF.

This chain uses TRBV7-6 with TRBJ2-7; 8 bases are a match to TRBD1. This CDR3 is built from 15 residues. J gave up 5 bases and V 4 bases, and 10 bases lay outside the gene matches. Germline lookup yields CDR1 SGHVS and CDR2 FNYEAQ. CDR3 DNA: TGTGCCAGCAGCTCCAGACAGGGGATTCTGAACGAGCAGTACTTC. Its protein is CASSSRQGILNEQYF. Supplemented by reference TRBV7-6 and TRBJ2-7, the full variable domain reads GAGVSQSPRYKVTKRGQDVALRCDPISGHVSLYWYRQALGQGPEFLTYFNYEAQQDKSGLPNDRFSAERPEGSISTLTIQRTEQRDSAMYRCASSSRQGILNEQYFGPGTRLTVT.

The chain joins TRBV7-9 to TRBJ1-2, with D perhaps matching TRBD1 (5 bases). The germline CDR1 and CDR2 sequences are SEHNR and FQNEAQ (reference sequence). The ends were cut back, 2 bases at V and 4 bases at J, with 20 bases in the middle. The CDR3 covers 17 residues. The CDR3 sequence is CASSLLSSRQPSYGYTF. In DNA, the CDR3 is TGTGCCAGCAGCTTACTCTCCTCGAGACAGCCGTCCTATGGCTACACCTTC.

This chain connects TRBV5-4 to TRBJ2-3; 7 nucleotides agree with TRBD2. J lost 2 bases, V lost 5 bases, and 5 bases had no gene match. Germline V CDR1 and CDR2: SGHNT, YYREEE (reference sequence). The CDR3 runs to 14 residues. CDR3 DNA: TGTGCCAGCAGAGCGGGACGGTACACAGATACGCAGTATTTT. Its protein product is CASRAGRYTDTQYF.